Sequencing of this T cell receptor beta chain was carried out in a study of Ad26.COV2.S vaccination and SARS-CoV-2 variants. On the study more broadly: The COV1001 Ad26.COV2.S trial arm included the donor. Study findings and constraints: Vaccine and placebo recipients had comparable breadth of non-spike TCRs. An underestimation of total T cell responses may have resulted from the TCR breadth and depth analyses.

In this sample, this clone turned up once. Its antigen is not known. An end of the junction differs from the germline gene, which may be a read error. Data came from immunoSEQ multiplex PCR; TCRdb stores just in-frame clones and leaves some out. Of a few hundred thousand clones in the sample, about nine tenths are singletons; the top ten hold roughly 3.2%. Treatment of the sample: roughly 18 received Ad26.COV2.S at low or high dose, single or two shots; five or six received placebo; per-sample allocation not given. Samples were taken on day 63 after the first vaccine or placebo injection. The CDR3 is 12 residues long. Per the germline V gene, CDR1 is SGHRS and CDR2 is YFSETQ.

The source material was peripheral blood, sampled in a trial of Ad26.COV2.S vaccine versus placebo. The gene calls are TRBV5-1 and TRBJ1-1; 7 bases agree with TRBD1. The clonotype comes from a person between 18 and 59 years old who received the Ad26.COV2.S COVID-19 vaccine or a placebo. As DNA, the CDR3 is TGCGCCAGCAGCTTGGACAGGGACAGCAAGTCGTTT. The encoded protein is CASSLDRDSKSF.